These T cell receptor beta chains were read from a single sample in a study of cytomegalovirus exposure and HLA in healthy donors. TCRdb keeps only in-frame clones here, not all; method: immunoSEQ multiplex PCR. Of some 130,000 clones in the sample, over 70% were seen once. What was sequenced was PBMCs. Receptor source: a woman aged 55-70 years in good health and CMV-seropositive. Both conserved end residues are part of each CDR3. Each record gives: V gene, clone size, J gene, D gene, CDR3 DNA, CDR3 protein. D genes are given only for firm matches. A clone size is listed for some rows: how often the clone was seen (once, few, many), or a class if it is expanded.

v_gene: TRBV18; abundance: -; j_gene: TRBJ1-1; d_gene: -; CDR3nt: TGTGCCAGCTCACTACAATCGCTAGGACAGACCAACACTGAAGCTTTCTTT; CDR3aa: CASSLQSLGQTNTEAFF
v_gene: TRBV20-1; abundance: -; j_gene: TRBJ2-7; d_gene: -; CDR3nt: TGCAGTGCTAGAGCTTCGGGTGAGCAGTACTTC; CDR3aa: CSARASGEQYF
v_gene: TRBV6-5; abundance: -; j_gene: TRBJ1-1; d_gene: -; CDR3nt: TGTGCCAGCAGTTATGGGGGCAGGGAAGAAGCTTTCTTT; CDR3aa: CASSYGGREEAFF
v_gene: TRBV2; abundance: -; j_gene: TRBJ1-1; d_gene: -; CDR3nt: TGTGCCAGCAGTGAAAGATCGAGACACCCGAACACTGAAGCTTTCTTT; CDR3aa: CASSERSRHPNTEAFF
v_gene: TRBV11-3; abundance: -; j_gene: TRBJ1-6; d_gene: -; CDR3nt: TGTGCCAGCAGCCCAGAGGTTGCGCGGGGTCGGGATTCACCCCTCCACTTT; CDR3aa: CASSPEVARGRDSPLHF
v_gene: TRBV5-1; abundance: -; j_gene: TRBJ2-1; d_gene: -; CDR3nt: TGCGCCAGCAGCATTGGACAGCTATACAATGAGCAGTTCTTC; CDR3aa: CASSIGQLYNEQFF
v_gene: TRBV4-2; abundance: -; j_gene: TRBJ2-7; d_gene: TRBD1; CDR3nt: TGTGCCAGCAGCCAAGATGGTACAGGGGCGTACGAGCAGTACTTC; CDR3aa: CASSQDGTGAYEQYF
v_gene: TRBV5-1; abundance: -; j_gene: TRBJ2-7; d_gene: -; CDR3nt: TGCGCCAGCCGACGGGGCGGGACCTCCTACGAGCAGTACTTC; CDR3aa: CASRRGGTSYEQYF
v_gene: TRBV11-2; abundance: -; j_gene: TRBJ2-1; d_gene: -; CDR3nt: TGTGCCAGCAGCTCAGGCGGGGATCAGTTCTTC; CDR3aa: CASSSGGDQFF
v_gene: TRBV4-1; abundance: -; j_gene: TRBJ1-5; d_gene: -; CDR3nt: TGCGCCAGCAGCCAAGAACCCCCGACAGGCTCATATAGCAATCAGCCCCAGCATTTT; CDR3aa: CASSQEPPTGSYSNQPQHF
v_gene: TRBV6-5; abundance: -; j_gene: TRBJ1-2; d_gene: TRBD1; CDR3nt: TGTGCCAGCAGCCTCCGGGACAGCTTCTATGGCTACACCTTC; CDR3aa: CASSLRDSFYGYTF
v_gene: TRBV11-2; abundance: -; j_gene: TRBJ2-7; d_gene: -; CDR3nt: TGTGCCAGCAGCTTAGGCGCCAGGGAAGAGCAGTACTTC; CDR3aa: CASSLGAREEQYF
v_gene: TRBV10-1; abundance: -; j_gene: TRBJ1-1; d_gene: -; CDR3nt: TGCGCCAGCAGTGAGTCGAACGAGCACACTGAAGCTTTCTTT; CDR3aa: CASSESNEHTEAFF
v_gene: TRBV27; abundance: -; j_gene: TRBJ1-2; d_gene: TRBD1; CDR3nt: TGTGCCAGCAGCACCGACCGGACAGGACTAAACTATGGCTACACCTTC; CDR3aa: CASSTDRTGLNYGYTF
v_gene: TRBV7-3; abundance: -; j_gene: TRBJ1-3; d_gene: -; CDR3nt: TGTGCCAGCAGCCCTGGGGGCGGAAACACCATATATTTT; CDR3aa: CASSPGGGNTIYF
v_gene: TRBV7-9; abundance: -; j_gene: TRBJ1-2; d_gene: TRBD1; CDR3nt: TGTGCCAGCAGCTTGACCTCCGGGACAGGTTATGGCTACACCTTC; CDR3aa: CASSLTSGTGYGYTF
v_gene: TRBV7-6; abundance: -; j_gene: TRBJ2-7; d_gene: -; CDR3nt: TGTGCCAGCAGCTTAGATACAGGGTCTGCCCCTTACGAGCAGTACTTC; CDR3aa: CASSLDTGSAPYEQYF
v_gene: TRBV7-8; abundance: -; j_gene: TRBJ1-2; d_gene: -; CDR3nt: TGTGCCAGCAGCGACGGGGGGTATGGCTACACCTTC; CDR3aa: CASSDGGYGYTF
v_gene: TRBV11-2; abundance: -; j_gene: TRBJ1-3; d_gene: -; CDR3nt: TGTGCCAGCAGCTCAAGGGGGACGGTCTCTGGAAACACCATATATTTT; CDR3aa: CASSSRGTVSGNTIYF
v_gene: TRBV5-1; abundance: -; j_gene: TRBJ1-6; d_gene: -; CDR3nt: TGCGCCAGCAGCTTGGAACAGCATTCACCCCTCCACTTT; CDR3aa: CASSLEQHSPLHF
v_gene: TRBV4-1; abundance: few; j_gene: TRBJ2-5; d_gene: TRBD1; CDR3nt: TGCGCCAGCAGGGACAGGGGACAGGAGACCCAGTACTTC; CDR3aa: CASRDRGQETQYF
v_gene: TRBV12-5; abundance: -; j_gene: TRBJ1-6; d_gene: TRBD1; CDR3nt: TGTGCTAGTGGTTTGGGGACAGGGGGCTCACCCCTCCACTTT; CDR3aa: CASGLGTGGSPLHF
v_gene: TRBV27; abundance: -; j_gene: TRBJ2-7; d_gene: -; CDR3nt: TGTGCCAGCAGCCCCAGGCGGGGTTTTGAAGAGCAGTACTTC; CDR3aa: CASSPRRGFEEQYF
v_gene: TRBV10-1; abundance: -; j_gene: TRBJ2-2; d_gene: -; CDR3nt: TGCGCCACGAGCCACGGGACCGGGGAGCTGTTTTTT; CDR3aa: CATSHGTGELFF
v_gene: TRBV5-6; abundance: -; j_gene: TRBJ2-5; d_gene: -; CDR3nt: TGTGCCAGCAAGAGGGAGAGGAAAGAGACCCAGTACTTC; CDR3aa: CASKRERKETQYF
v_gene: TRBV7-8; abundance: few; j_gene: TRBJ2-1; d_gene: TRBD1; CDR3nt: TGTGCCAGCATTAAAACCCGGGACAGGGGAAGGTATGAGCAGTTCTTC; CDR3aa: CASIKTRDRGRYEQFF
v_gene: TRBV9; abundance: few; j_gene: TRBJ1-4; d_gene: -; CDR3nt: TGTGCCAGCAGCGGTAGTCCTACACGGGGTGAAAAACTGTTTTTT; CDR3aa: CASSGSPTRGEKLFF
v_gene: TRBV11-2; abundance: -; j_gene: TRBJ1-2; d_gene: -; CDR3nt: TGTGCCAGCAGCCCGCGGCGGGGCAGTCAACCTAACTATGGCTACACCTTC; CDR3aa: CASSPRRGSQPNYGYTF
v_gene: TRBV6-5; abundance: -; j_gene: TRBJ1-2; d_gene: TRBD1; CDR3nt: TGTGCCAGCAGGCGGACAGGGACTAACTATGGCTACACCTTC; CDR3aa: CASRRTGTNYGYTF
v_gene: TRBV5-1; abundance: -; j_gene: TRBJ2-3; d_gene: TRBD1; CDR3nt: TGCGCCAGCAGCTTGGCCGTCGGGACAGGGGGCGCGGATACGCAGTATTTT; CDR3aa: CASSLAVGTGGADTQYF
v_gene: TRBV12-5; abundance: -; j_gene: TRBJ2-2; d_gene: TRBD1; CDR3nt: TGTGCTAGTGGTTTGGACCAAAGGGGGGGACAGGGAACGCCCGGGGAGCTGTTTTTT; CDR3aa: CASGLDQRGGQGTPGELFF
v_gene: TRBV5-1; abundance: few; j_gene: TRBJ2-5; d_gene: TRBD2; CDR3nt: TGCGCCAGCAGCTCCGGGACTAGCGGGGAGACCCAGTACTTC; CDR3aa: CASSSGTSGETQYF
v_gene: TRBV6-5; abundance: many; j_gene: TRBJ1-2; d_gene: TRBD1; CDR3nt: TGTGCCAGCAGTTACACCACAGGGGAACATAACTATGGCTACACCTTC; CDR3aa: CASSYTTGEHNYGYTF
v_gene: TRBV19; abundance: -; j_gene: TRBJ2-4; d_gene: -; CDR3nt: TGTGCCAGTAGCCCCGGGACAACCGCGGACATTCAGTACTTC; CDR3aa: CASSPGTTADIQYF
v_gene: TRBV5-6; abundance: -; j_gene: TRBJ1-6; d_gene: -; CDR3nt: TGTGCCAGCAGCTGGGGCGGGGGCGATAATTCACCCCTCCACTTT; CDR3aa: CASSWGGGDNSPLHF
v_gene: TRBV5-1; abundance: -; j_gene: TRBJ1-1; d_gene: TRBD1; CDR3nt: TGCGCCAGCAGCTTAGTTCCAACAGGGGTCTCCACTGAAGCTTTCTTT; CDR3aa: CASSLVPTGVSTEAFF
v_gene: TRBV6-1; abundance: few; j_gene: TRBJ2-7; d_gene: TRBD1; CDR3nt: TGTGCCAGCAGTCACGGACAGGCCTACGAGCAGTACTTC; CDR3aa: CASSHGQAYEQYF
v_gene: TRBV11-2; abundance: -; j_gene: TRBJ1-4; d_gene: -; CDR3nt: TGTGCCAGCAGCTTATTCAGGGCGAGTGGTGAAAAACTGTTTTTT; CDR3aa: CASSLFRASGEKLFF
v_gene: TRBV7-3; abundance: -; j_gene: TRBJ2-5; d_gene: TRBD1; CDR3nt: TGTGCCAGCAGCCCGATCCGGGACAGCCAAGAGACCCAGTACTTC; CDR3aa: CASSPIRDSQETQYF
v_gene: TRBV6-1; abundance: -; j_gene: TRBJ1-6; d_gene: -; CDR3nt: TGTGCCACCCCAAGGAACTTAGGGGATAATTCACCCCTCCACTTT; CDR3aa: CATPRNLGDNSPLHF
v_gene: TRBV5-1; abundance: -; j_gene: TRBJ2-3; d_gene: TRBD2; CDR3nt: TGCGCCAGCAGCTCGGAGCGGGGGGCAGGGGGAGATACGCAGTATTTT; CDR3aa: CASSSERGAGGDTQYF
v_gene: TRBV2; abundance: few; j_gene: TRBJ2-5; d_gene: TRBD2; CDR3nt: TGTGCCGGACGGGGGGGCGGTCAAGAGACCCAGTACTTC; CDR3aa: CAGRGGGQETQYF
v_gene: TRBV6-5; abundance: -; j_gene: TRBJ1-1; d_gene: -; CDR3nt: TGTGCCAGTAGGGGCCCATTCACTGAAGCTTTCTTT; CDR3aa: CASRGPFTEAFF